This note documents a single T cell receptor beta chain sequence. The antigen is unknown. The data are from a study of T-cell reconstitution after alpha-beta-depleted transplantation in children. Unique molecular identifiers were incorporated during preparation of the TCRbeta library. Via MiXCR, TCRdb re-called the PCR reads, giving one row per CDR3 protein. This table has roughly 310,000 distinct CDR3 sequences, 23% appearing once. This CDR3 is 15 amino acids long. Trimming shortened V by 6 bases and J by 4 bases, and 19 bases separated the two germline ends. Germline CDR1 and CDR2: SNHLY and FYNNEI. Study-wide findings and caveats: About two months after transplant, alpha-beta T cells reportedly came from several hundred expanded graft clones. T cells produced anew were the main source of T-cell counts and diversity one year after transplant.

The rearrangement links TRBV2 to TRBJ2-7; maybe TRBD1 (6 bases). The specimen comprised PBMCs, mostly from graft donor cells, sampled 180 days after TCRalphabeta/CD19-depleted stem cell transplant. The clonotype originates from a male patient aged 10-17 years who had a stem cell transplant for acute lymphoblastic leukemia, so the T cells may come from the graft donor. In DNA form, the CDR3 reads TGTGCCAGCAGGTCCGGACCCAGGGGATTGTACGAGCAGTACTTC. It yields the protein CASRSGPRGLYEQYF.